This T cell receptor beta chain is from a study of beta chain features in type 1 diabetes. Study observations and caveats: Naive, central memory and Treg TCRB repertoires appeared more alike in patients than in healthy donors. Patients with Type 1 diabetes showed moderately but significantly shorter TCRB CDR3s in all four CD4+ subsets. Highly expressing activated T cells could be over-counted with a cDNA template.

The purity of all sorted populations exceeded 95%. The CDR3 covers 15 residues. V was cut by 5 bases and J by 1 base, with 14 bases left in between. The germline V gene has CDR1 MRHNA and CDR2 SNTAGT. The investigators reverse transcribed all of the isolated RNA, so they sequenced expressed TCRB transcripts. Libraries were prepared by immunoSEQ multiplex PCR; TCRdb keeps only in-frame clonotypes and omits some of them. The sample contains 600,000 or so clones, over 11% of which appear only once. As concerns this clone: Its antigen is undetermined.

The TCR originated in a man aged 18 to 30 with type 1 diabetes. Sequenced sample: naive CD4+ T cells from blood. The rearrangement uses TRBV6-4 and TRBJ1-1; D remains unclear. The CDR3, as DNA: TGTGCCAGCAGTCCCGGGCGGTCCCCGAACACTGAAGCTTTCTTT. Translating gives CASSPGRSPNTEAFF.